What follows describes a single TCR beta chain. Antigen specificity is unknown. The data were obtained in a study of T cell responses to AZD1222 COVID-19 vaccine. Produced via immunoSEQ multiplex PCR; TCRdb's table is partial and in-frame only. The profile covers some 120,000 clones, with approximately 85% appearing a single time and 5% to 7% taken by the ten largest. Samples with a second dose at about 4 or about 12 weeks were pooled together. Notes on the study in general: Donors were largely white British and mainly female; clonal diversity was possibly underestimated.

This clonotype was obtained from an adult who received the AZD1222 COVID-19 vaccine. The material sequenced was peripheral blood, taken 28 days after the second AZD1222 dose.

The CDR3: CASSGQGQETQYF. In DNA form, the CDR3 reads TGTGCCAGCAGCGGACAGGGCCAAGAGACCCAGTACTTC. The chain recombines TRBV27 with TRBJ2-5; TRBD1 matches at 8 bases. This CDR3 is 13 amino acids long. Per the germline V gene, CDR1 is MNHEY and CDR2 is SMNVEV (reference sequence). Trimming took 6 bases from V and 1 from J; bases not matched to a gene: 1.